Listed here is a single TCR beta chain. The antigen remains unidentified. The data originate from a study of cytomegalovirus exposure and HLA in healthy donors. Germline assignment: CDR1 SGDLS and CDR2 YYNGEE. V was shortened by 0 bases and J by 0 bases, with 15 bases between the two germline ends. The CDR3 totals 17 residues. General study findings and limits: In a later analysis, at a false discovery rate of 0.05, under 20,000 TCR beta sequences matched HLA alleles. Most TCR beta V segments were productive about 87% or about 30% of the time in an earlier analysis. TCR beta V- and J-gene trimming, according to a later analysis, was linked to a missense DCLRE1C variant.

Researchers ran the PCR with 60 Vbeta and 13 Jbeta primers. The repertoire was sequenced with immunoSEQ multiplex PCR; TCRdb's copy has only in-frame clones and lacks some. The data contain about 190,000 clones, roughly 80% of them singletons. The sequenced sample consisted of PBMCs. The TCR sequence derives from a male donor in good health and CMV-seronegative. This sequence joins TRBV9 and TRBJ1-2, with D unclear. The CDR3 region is CASSVAKDGLANYGYTF. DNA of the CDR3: TGTGCCAGCAGCGTAGCCAAAGACGGACTAGCTAACTATGGCTACACCTTC.